These T cell receptor beta chains were read from a single sample in a study of technical replicates of blood from several donors. Assay: immunoSEQ multiplex PCR; the TCRdb copy retains only in-frame clones and omits some. The data show roughly 69,000 clones, less than 98% seen once. Sequenced: T cells isolated from PBMCs. Receptors originate from a human donor in good health. CDR3s include the opening cysteine and the closing phenylalanine or tryptophan.

>TRBV27|TRBJ2-7
CASSLIQGAFEQYF
>TRBV28|TRBJ1-5
CASSHLWGGANQPQHF
>TRBV7-2|TRBJ2-1
CASSHRGGVRGNEQFF
>TRBV7-3|TRBJ2-3
CASSPGLVTDTQYF
>TRBV27|TRBJ1-2
CASSLSGTGASGYTF
>TRBV7-9|TRBJ1-5
CASSLARTGGLDQPQHF
>TRBV25-1|TRBJ2-1
CASSDQTRGHNEQFF
>TRBV11-2|TRBJ1-2
CASSLNTGVPYDYTF
>TRBV4-1|TRBJ1-3
CASSQDLGSSGNTIYF
>TRBV27|TRBJ2-7
CASSPGLLSSYEQYF
>TRBV7-6|TRBJ2-7
CASSLDSSSGRGEQYF
>TRBV30|TRBJ1-4
CASTGGQGAREKLFF
>TRBV9|TRBJ2-2
CASSPSGKEFRGELFF
>TRBV5-4|TRBJ2-7
CASSLGNRRELNEQYF
>TRBV5-4|TRBJ2-5
CASSLGGQAYQETQYF
>TRBV11-3|TRBJ2-2
CASSLDPSGASLGELFF
>TRBV5-1|TRBJ2-1
CASSLDQLREQFF
>TRBV18|TRBJ1-5
CASSLQGPQNQPQHF
>TRBV27|TRBJ2-3
CATVLAGGLGPTDTQYF